The T cell receptor (beta chain) described here comes from a study of blood T cell repertoires in COVID-19 (TCRdb year 2020). A note on the overall study: Samples covering the acute and convalescent phases of COVID-19 were provided by collaborators in the United States, Italy and Spain. The samples were drawn from two sources: the first 160 participants of the ongoing ImmuneRACE study, and 1,254 subjects contributed by 6 global collaborators. Where available, HLA class I and class II types were taken from metadata supplied by the sample provider and were not determined by assay-based typing. Nearly every sample came with metadata listing a de-identified subject ID, COVID-19 status, age in years and sex. The repertoires were released in a freely available public database meant as a resource for research on the immune response to SARS-CoV-2. The material from the prospective study consisted of cDNA or gDNA derived from T cells, B-cell-depleted T cells, or PBMCs. Deeply sampled blood TCRbeta repertoires from subjects exposed to, actively infected with, or recovered from COVID-19 were included in the dataset. Broad study findings and their caveats: Clinical and demographic metadata were provided uncurated, with the amount varying by source and participant.

TCRbeta CDR3 regions were amplified from genomic DNA using the immunoSEQ Assay, a bias-controlled multiplex PCR. The paper's data handling went like this. The number of nucleated cells in each sample was estimated by amplification of reference gene primers within the assay. To quantify the absolute abundance of each unique TCRbeta CDR3 rearrangement, sequence reads were collapsed and filtered. For each sample, productive Simpson clonality was calculated as the square root of Simpson's diversity index over productive rearrangements. The immuneACCESS repertoire file appears here via TCRdb, limited to in-frame rearrangements. These files lack a portion of the clones; in checked studies, under half of the deficit traces to unresolved V genes, and the cause of the others is not known. D and trimming were read from the DNA, whereas the V and J calls and clone size are those reported in that table. The sample table holds 130,000 to 150,000 clones, of which about 88% were seen once. The ten largest clones capture 2.3% of the sample.

Each collaborating institution followed its own protocols to collect whole blood in K2EDTA tubes. For TCRbeta analysis, collaborator samples were shipped as frozen whole blood, as isolated PBMCs, or as DNA extracted from either sample type. This clone was counted once. Its antigen has not been determined. Within one base of it there is no much larger clone, and no base qualities were kept. There are 15 amino acids in the CDR3, from cysteine to phenylalanine inclusive. CDR3 DNA only is kept here, 45 bases in frame from base 1. CDR1 and CDR2 (MNHEY, SVGEGT) derive from the germline V gene. V and J lose 6 bases and 0 bases, and a span of 14 bases separates them.

This receptor was taken from a human donor in a cohort sampled during active COVID-19. Material: peripheral blood. The receptor chain draws on TRBV6-2 or TRBV6-3 and TRBJ1-1; possibly the D gene is TRBD1, per 6 matching bases. The CDR3 reads CASSTPDRMNTEAFF. The DNA is as follows: TGTGCCAGCAGCACACCGGACAGAATGAACACTGAAGCTTTCTTT.